Presented here are 10 T cell receptor beta chains from one specimen sequenced in a study of cytomegalovirus exposure and HLA in healthy donors. PCR employed 60 Vbeta and 13 Jbeta primers. The assay was immunoSEQ multiplex PCR, and TCRdb's table has in-frame clones only and misses some. Of 110,000 or so clones listed, 65% to 75% were seen once; the top ten hold roughly 4.2%. Sequenced: PBMCs. These TCRs come from a woman in her thirties or forties in good health and CMV-seropositive.

V and J are TRBV6-1 and TRBJ2-1, with 11 bases that match TRBD2. Per germline, CDR1 MNHNS and CDR2 SASEGT. The CDR3 has 15 amino acids. With 4 bases clipped from V and 6 bases from J, the junction kept 5 bases outside the gene matches. In DNA, the CDR3 is TGTGCCAGCAGTGTACTAGCGGGAGTTATCAATGAGCAGTTCTTC. Translation gives CASSVLAGVINEQFF.

CDR3 loop: CASSSVGGYGANVLTF. The CDR3 region has the DNA TGTGCCAGCAGCTCAGTAGGAGGGTATGGGGCCAACGTCCTGACTTTC. The V and J genes are TRBV7-9 and TRBJ2-6; possibly TRBD2 for D (6 bases). CDR1 SEHNR and CDR2 FQNEAQ come from the germline V gene (reference sequence). Trimming took off 4 bases at V and 3 bases at J, with 13 bases between the two ends. This CDR3 has 16 amino acids.

The DNA for the CDR3 is TGTGCCAGCAGCTTGTTCAGGGGTCCAGATTCTGGAAACACCATATATTTT. Amino acid sequence: CASSLFRGPDSGNTIYF. This chain connects TRBV5-5 to TRBJ1-3; the D gene is possibly TRBD1 (6 bases). V was cut by 1 base and J by 1 base, with 15 bases left in between. Germline assignment: CDR1 SGHKS and CDR2 YYEKEE (reference sequence). The CDR3 length is 17 residues.

The chain couples TRBV5-8 to TRBJ1-5; D call uncertain. CDR3 length equals 13 residues. The V and J ends lost 5 bases and 1 base respectively, with 7 bases between them. The germline V gene encodes CDR1 SGHTS and CDR2 YDEGEE. The CDR3 bases are TGTGCCAGCAGGACACGAAGCAATCAGCCCCAGCATTTT. Translation gives CASRTRSNQPQHF.

The chain joins TRBV30 to TRBJ2-5, with 8 bases matching TRBD1. The CDR3 contains 17 residues. Germline loops: CDR1 GTSNPN, CDR2 SVGIG (reference sequence). V was pared by 2 bases and J by 5 bases, with 16 bases of the junction left unmatched. CDR3 amino acids: CAWSLQGAMRGTETQYF. The CDR3 region has the DNA TGTGCCTGGAGTCTCCAGGGGGCTATGAGGGGTACGGAGACCCAGTACTTC.

The count of this clone is one. This chain uses TRBV6-5 with TRBJ2-5; 8 bases map to TRBD1. CDR1 and CDR2 from the germline V gene are MNHEY and SVGAGI. This CDR3 contains 15 residues. V gave up 6 bases and J gave up 2 bases; unmatched junction bases: 8. The CDR3 loop reads CASSQAGTGQETQYF. CDR3 coding DNA: TGTGCCAGCAGCCAAGCCGGGACAGGACAAGAGACCCAGTACTTC.

V is TRBV5-4 and J is TRBJ1-4; TRBD1 matches at 7 bases. Germline V lookup: CDR1 SGHNT, CDR2 YYREEE (reference sequence). The J segment lost 5 bases and the V segment lost 5 bases, leaving 6 bases of the junction unmatched. This CDR3 contains 14 residues. The CDR3 loop reads CASSYGQANEKLFF. In DNA, the CDR3 is TGTGCCAGCAGTTATGGACAGGCGAATGAAAAACTGTTTTTT.

The chain links TRBV4-2 to TRBJ1-1; the match to TRBD1 covers 9 bases. V was clipped by 1 base and J by 3 bases; unmatched bases: 0. The CDR3 is made up of 14 amino acids. In germline, CDR1 is LGHNA, CDR2 YNFKEQ. CDR3 bases: TGTGCCAGCAGCCAAGGGGACAGGGACACTGAAGCTTTCTTT. This encodes CASSQGDRDTEAFF.

The chain links TRBV6-6 to TRBJ2-2; 10 positions match TRBD2. Trimming at V came to 6 bases and at J to 4 bases, leaving 8 bases not matched to a gene. From germline, CDR1 is MNHNY and CDR2 SVGAGI (reference sequence). This CDR3 comprises 16 residues. DNA for the CDR3: TGTGCCAGCAGACTCTTAGCGGGGGGTGTCACCGGGGAGCTGTTTTTT. This codes for CASRLLAGGVTGELFF.

The V gene is TRBV19, the J gene TRBJ1-5; TRBD1 aligns across 9 bases. The CDR3 is 17 amino acids. CDR1 is LNHDA, CDR2 SQIVND, per germline (reference sequence). J gave up 1 base and V 6 bases, and 10 bases lay outside the gene matches. CDR3: CASRTGTGSKSNQPQHF. The CDR3 DNA reads TGTGCCAGTAGAACCGGGACAGGGAGTAAGAGCAATCAGCCCCAGCATTTT.